The TCR beta chain under discussion was sequenced for a study of identical twins. This clonotype has a handful of counts. No antigen is known for it. Points from the study as a whole: Insertion counts were lower in abundant cord blood beta clonotypes, a trend that memory repertoires did not show. Among out-of-frame alpha sequences shared by twins, low generation probability occurred in excess. Conclusions rested on cross-sectional statistics rather than following the same donors.

From the 5' RACE reads, TCRdb called clonotypes with MiXCR, one entry per CDR3 protein. The sample includes 220,000 or so distinct CDR3 sequences, 5.5% to 7% of them seen just once. This CDR3 contains 11 residues. Deletions cut 4 bases from V and 4 bases from J, with 7 bases between. CDR1 is DFQATT, CDR2 SNEGSKA, per germline (reference sequence). The data also belong to a second study, concerning yellow fever vaccine responses in identical twins. That paper states: Vaccine T cell responses of twins reportedly seemed partly convergent and partly personalized.

The chain couples TRBV20-1 to TRBJ1-1, with D hard to call. This clonotype originated in a woman aged 18-29 years in good health. The source material was memory (CD45RO+) T cells sorted from blood. CDR3 sequence: CSAIRSTEAFF. CDR3 nucleotide sequence: TGCAGTGCTATCCGAAGCACTGAAGCTTTCTTT.